This entry describes one T cell receptor (beta chain). The antigen is not known. The CDR3 is 16 residues long. Per germline, CDR1 ENHRY and CDR2 SYGVKD. With 4 bases removed from V and 3 bases from J, the gap between germline ends came to 17 bases. This entry comes from a study of T cell clonotyping in hematopoietic cell transplantation. Study outcomes and limitations: Few recipient clonotypes overlapped donors; over 95% were de novo at given depth. Graft donor and pretransplant recipient Inverse Simpson Index values predicted broader posttransplant TCR diversity.

Profiled with immunoSEQ multiplex PCR; TCRdb holds only in-frame clones, not every one. The sample has 4,500 to 5,500 clones, 78% seen once; the top ten hold about 12%. This sequence originates from a male patient aged 55-69 years who had an allogeneic stem cell transplant from an unrelated donor, so the T cells may come from the graft donor. Some clones in this sample may be carry-over from other donors' samples. This sequence joins TRBV10-3 and TRBJ2-3, with D perhaps TRBD2 (5 bases). The starting material was peripheral blood mononuclear cells, obtained 30 days after allogeneic stem cell transplant. CDR3 nucleotide sequence: TGTGCCATCAGTGCCAAAGCGGCCCTGGATACAGATACGCAGTATTTT. Protein product: CAISAKAALDTDTQYF.